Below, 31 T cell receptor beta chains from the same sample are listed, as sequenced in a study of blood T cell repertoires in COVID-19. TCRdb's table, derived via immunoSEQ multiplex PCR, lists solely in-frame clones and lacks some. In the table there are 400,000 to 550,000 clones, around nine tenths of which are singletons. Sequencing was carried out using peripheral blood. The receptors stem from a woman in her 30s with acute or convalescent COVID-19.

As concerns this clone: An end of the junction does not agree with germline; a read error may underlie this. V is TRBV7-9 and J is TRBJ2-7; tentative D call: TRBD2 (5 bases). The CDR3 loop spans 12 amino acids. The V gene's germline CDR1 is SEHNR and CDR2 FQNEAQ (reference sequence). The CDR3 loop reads CASTSSGVERYF. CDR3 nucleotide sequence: TGTGCCAGCACCTCGTCCGGGGTCGAGCGGTACTTC.

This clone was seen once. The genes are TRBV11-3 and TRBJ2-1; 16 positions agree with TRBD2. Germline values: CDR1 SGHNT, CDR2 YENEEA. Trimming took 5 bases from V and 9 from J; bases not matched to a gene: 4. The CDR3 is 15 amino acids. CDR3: CASSAGTSGGGEQFF. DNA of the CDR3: TGTGCCAGCAGCGCCGGGACTAGCGGGGGGGGTGAGCAGTTCTTC.

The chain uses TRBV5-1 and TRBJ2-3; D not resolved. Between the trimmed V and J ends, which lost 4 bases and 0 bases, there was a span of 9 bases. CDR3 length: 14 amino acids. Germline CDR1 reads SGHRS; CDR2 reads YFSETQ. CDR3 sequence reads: CASSRGGSTDTQYF. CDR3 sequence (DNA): TGCGCCAGCAGCCGAGGCGGTAGCACAGATACGCAGTATTTT. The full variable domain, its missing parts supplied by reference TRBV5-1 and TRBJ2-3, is KAGVTQTPRYLIKTRGQQVTLSCSPISGHRSVSWYQQTPGQGLQFLFEYFSETQRNKGNFPGRFSGRQFSNSRSEMNVSTLELGDSALYLCASSRGGSTDTQYFGPGTRLTVL.

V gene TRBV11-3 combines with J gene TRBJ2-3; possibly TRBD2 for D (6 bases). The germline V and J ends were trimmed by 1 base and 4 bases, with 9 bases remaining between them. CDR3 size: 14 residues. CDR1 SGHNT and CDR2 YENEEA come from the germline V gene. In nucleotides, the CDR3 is TGTGCCAGCAGCTTAGGAGGGGACTCAGATACGCAGTATTTT. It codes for CASSLGGDSDTQYF.

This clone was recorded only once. CDR3 region: CASMPKPPGGTRLTDTQYF. The CDR3 DNA follows: TGTGCCAGTATGCCCAAGCCCCCCGGGGGAACGAGGTTAACAGATACGCAGTATTTT. The rearrangement joins TRBV19 to TRBJ2-3, with D possibly being TRBD2 (6 bases). The germline gives CDR1 LNHDA, CDR2 SQIVND (reference sequence). V was pared by 7 bases and J by 3 bases, with 29 bases between. The CDR3 has 19 amino acids.

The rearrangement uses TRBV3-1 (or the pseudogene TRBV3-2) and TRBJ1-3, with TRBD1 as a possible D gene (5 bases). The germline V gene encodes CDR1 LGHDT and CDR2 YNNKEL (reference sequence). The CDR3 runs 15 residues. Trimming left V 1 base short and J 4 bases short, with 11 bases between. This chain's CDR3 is CASSQVGARGNTIYF. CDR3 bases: TGTGCCAGCAGCCAAGTTGGGGCGCGCGGAAACACCATATATTTT.

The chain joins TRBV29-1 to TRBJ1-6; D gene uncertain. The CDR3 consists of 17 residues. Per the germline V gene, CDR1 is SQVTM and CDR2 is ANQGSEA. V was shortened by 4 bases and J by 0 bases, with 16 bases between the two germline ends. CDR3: CSVVSRPPRSYNSPLHF. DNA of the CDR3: TGCAGCGTTGTTTCTAGACCCCCGCGCTCCTATAATTCACCCCTCCACTTT.

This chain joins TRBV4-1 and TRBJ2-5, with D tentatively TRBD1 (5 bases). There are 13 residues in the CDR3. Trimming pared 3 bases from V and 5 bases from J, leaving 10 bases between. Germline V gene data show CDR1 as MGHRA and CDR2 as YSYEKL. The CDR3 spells CASSQGLLETQYF. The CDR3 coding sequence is TGCGCCAGCAGCCAGGGGCTCCTGGAGACCCAGTACTTC.

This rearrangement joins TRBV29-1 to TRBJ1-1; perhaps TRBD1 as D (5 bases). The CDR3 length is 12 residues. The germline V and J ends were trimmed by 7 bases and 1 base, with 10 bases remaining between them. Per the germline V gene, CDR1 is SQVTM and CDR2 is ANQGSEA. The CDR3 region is CSADTGNTEAFF. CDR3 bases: TGCAGCGCCGACACAGGGAACACTGAAGCTTTCTTT.

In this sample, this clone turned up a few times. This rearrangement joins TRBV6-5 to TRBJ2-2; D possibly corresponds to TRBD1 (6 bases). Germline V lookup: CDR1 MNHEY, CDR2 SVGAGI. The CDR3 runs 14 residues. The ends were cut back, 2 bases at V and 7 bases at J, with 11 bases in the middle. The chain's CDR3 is CASSYPGASGELFF. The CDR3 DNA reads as TGTGCCAGCAGTTACCCAGGGGCTAGCGGGGAGCTGTTTTTT.

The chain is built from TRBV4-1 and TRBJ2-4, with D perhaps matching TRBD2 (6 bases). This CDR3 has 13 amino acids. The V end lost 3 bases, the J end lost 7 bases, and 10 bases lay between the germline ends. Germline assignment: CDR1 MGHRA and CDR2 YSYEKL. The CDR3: CASSQARGNIQYF. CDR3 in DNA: TGCGCCAGCAGCCAGGCCCGGGGGAACATTCAGTACTTC.

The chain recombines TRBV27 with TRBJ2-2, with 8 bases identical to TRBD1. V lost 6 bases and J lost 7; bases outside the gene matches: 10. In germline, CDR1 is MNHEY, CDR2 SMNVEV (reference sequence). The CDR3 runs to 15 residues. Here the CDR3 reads CASRDRTGLVGELFF. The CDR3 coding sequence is TGTGCCAGCAGAGATCGGACAGGGTTAGTCGGGGAGCTGTTTTTT.

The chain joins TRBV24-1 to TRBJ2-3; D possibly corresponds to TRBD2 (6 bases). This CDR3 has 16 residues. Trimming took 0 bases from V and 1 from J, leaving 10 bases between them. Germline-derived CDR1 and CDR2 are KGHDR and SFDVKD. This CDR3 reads CATSDLGRGGTDTQYF. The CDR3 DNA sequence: TGTGCCACCAGTGATTTGGGGCGGGGCGGCACAGATACGCAGTATTTT.

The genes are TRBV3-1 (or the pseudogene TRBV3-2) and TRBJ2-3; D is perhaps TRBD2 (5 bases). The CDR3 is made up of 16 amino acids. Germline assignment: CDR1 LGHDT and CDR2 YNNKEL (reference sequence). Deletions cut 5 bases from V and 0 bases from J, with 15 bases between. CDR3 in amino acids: CASSKVHSESTDTQYF. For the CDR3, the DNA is TGTGCCAGCAGCAAAGTCCATAGCGAGAGCACAGATACGCAGTATTTT.

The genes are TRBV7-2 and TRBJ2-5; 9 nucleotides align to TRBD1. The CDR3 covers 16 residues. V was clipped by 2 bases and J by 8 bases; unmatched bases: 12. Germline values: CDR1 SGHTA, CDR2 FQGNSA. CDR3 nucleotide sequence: TGTGCCAGCAGCTTACGATCGGGACAGGGCTCGGAAACCCAGTACTTC. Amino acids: CASSLRSGQGSETQYF.

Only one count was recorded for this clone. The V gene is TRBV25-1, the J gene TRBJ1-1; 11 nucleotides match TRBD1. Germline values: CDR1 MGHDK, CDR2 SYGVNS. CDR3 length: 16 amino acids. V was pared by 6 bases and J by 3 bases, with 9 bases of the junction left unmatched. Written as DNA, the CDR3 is TGTGCCAGCAGAAGAAGGACAGGGGGCCTTGACACTGAAGCTTTCTTT. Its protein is CASRRRTGGLDTEAFF.

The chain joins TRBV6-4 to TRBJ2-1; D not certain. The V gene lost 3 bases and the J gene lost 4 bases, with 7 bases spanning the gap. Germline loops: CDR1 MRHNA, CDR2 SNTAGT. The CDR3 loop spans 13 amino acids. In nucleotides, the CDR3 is TGTGCCAGCAGTGAAACTTCTTACAATGAGCAGTTCTTC. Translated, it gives CASSETSYNEQFF.

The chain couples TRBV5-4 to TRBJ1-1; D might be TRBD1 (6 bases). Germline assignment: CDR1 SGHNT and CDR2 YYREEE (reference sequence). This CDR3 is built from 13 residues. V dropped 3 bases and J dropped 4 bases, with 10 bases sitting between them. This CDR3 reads CASSYQGSTEAFF. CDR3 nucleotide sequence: TGTGCCAGCAGCTACCAGGGGTCCACTGAAGCTTTCTTT.

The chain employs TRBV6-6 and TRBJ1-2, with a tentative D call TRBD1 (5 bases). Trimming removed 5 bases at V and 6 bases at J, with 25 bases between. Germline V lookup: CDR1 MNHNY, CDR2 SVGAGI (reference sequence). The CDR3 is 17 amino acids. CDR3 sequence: CASSPQPGLRSGNGYTF. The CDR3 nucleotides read TGTGCCAGCAGTCCTCAACCGGGACTAAGAAGTGGTAATGGCTACACCTTC.

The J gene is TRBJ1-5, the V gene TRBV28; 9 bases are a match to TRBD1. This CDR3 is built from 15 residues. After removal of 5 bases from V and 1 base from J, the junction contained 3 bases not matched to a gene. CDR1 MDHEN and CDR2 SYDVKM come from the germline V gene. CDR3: CASSGTGKSNQPQHF. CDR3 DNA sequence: TGTGCCAGCAGTGGGACAGGGAAGAGCAATCAGCCCCAGCATTTT.

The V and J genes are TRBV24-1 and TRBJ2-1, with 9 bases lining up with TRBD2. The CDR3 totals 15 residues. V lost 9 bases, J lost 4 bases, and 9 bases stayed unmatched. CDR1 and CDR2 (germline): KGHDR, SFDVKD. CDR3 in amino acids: CATGMRGGLYNEQFF. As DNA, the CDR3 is TGTGCCACCGGGATGCGGGGGGGCTTGTACAATGAGCAGTTCTTC.

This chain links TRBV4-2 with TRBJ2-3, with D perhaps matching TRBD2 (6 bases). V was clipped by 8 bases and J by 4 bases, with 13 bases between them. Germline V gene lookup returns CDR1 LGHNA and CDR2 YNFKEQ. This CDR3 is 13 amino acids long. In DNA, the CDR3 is TGTGCCAGCCTGGGGGACTTGGCAGATACGCAGTATTTT. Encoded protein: CASLGDLADTQYF.

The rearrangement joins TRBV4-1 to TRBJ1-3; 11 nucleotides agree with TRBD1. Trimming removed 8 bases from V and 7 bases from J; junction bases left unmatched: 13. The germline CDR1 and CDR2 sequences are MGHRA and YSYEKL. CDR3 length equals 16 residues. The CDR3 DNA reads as TGCGCCAGCGGGCCACTGTGGGACAGGGGGATCAACACCATATATTTT. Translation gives CASGPLWDRGINTIYF.

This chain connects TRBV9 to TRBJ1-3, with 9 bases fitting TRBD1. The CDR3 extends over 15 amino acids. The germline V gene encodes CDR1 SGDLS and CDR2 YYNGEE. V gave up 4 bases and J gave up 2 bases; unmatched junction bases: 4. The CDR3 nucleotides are TGTGCCAGCAGCTTCTGGGACAGGGCTGGAAACACCATATATTTT. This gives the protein CASSFWDRAGNTIYF.

The CDR3 DNA is TGTGCCAGCAGTATCATCCAAGAGACCCAGTACTTC. Translating it yields CASSIIQETQYF. This sequence joins TRBV2 and TRBJ2-5; D ambiguous. The V gene lost 5 bases and the J gene lost 1 base, with 5 bases spanning the gap. The germline V gene encodes CDR1 SNHLY and CDR2 FYNNEI. The CDR3 contains 12 residues.

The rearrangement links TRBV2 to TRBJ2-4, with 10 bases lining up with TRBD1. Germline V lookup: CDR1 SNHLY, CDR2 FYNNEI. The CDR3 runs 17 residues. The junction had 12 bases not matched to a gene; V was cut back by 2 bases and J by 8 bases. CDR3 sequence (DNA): TGTGCCAGCAGTGAACCGGGACAGGGGTTTTCGTTAGACATTCAGTACTTC. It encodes CASSEPGQGFSLDIQYF.

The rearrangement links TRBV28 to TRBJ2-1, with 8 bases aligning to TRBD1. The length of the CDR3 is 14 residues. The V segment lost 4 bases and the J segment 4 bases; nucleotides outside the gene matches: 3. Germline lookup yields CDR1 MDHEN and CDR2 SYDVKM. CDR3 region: CASSSRQGYNEQFF. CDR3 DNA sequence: TGTGCCAGCAGTTCCCGACAGGGGTACAATGAGCAGTTCTTC.

CDR3 nucleotide sequence: TGTGCCAGCTCACCAGTACTAGCGGGGGGGGACTACGAGCAGTACTTC. As protein: CASSPVLAGGDYEQYF. The chain carries TRBV18 and TRBJ2-7; TRBD2 aligns across 13 bases. The V gene's germline CDR1 is KGHSH and CDR2 LQKENI. The CDR3 consists of 16 residues. V lost 2 bases and J lost 3; bases outside the gene matches: 4.

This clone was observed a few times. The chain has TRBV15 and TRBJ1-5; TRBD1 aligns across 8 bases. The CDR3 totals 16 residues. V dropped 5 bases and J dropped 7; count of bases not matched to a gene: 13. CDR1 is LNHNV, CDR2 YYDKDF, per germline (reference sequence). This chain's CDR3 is CATSGGLQGAGQPQHF. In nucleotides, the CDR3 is TGTGCCACCAGCGGGGGGTTGCAGGGGGCAGGACAGCCCCAGCATTTT.

The DNA of the CDR3 is TGTGCCAGCACCCTCACTCAAGGGGATATCTATGGCTACACCTTC. This gives the protein CASTLTQGDIYGYTF. This chain uses TRBV27 with TRBJ1-2, with D maybe TRBD1 (5 bases). From germline, CDR1 is MNHEY and CDR2 SMNVEV (reference sequence). CDR3 size: 15 residues. V was shortened by 7 bases and J by 4 bases, with 19 bases between the two germline ends.

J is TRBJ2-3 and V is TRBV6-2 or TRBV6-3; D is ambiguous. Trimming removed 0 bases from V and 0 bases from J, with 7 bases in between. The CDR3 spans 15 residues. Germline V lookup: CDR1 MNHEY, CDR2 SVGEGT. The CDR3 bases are TGTGCCAGCAGTTACTCGCTAACTAGCACAGATACGCAGTATTTT. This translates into CASSYSLTSTDTQYF.